This is a list of T cell receptor beta chains from one sample in a study of blood T cell repertoires in COVID-19. Using immunoSEQ multiplex PCR, the repertoire was profiled, and TCRdb retains in-frame clones only, with some absent. The table shows over 95,000 clones, with about 89% occurring only once. What was sequenced was peripheral blood. These receptors were collected from a human donor with acute or convalescent COVID-19. The donor label of this sample is uncertain. CDR3s include the opening cysteine and the closing phenylalanine or tryptophan. Fields, in order: D gene, J gene, clone size, V gene, CDR3 length, CDR3 DNA, CDR3 protein. A D gene is named only where the DNA matches it firmly. A clone size is listed for some rows: how often the clone was seen (once, few, many), or a class if it is expanded.

D gene: TRBD2; J gene: TRBJ2-3; clone size: .; V gene: TRBV7-8; CDR3 length: 14; CDR3 DNA: TGTGCCAGTGGACTAGCGGAGAGCACAGATACGCAGTATTTT; CDR3 protein: CASGLAESTDTQYF
D gene: .; J gene: TRBJ1-1; clone size: .; V gene: TRBV5-4; CDR3 length: 15; CDR3 DNA: TGTGCCAGCAGCTTGGTGGTGGCAACAGGGACTGAAGCTTTCTTT; CDR3 protein: CASSLVVATGTEAFF
D gene: .; J gene: TRBJ1-5; clone size: .; V gene: TRBV10-3; CDR3 length: 12; CDR3 DNA: TGTGCCATCAGTGAAGCGGGACAGCCCCAGCATTTT; CDR3 protein: CAISEAGQPQHF
D gene: .; J gene: TRBJ2-1; clone size: few; V gene: TRBV18; CDR3 length: 19; CDR3 DNA: TGTGCCAGCTCACCACCGGGTACATGGGACTCCGGGGATAGCAATGAGCAGTTCTTC; CDR3 protein: CASSPPGTWDSGDSNEQFF
D gene: TRBD1; J gene: TRBJ1-5; clone size: .; V gene: TRBV18; CDR3 length: 14; CDR3 DNA: TGTGCCAGCTCACCCGGGACAGGGGGTCAGCCCCAGCATTTT; CDR3 protein: CASSPGTGGQPQHF
D gene: .; J gene: TRBJ1-1; clone size: .; V gene: TRBV29-1; CDR3 length: 10; CDR3 DNA: TGCAGCGTTAGTCGGGGGGGAGCTTTCTTT; CDR3 protein: CSVSRGGAFF
D gene: TRBD1; J gene: TRBJ2-7; clone size: .; V gene: TRBV18; CDR3 length: 15; CDR3 DNA: TGTGCCAGCTCCCCACCGGGACAGGGGGCTGGCGAGCAGTACTTC; CDR3 protein: CASSPPGQGAGEQYF
D gene: .; J gene: TRBJ1-5; clone size: .; V gene: TRBV28; CDR3 length: 18; CDR3 DNA: TGTGCCAGCAGCATATACCGCGACAGCCTCTATAGCAATCAGCCCCAGCATTTT; CDR3 protein: CASSIYRDSLYSNQPQHF
D gene: .; J gene: TRBJ1-2; clone size: .; V gene: TRBV25-1; CDR3 length: 16; CDR3 DNA: TGTGCCAGCAGTGGGCTGGGGCAGGATTGGTCTGATGGCTACACCTTC; CDR3 protein: CASSGLGQDWSDGYTF
D gene: TRBD2; J gene: TRBJ2-5; clone size: .; V gene: TRBV7-8; CDR3 length: 18; CDR3 DNA: TGTGCCAGCAGCCAGCGACGTACGAGCGGGAGGTCTCAAGAGACCCAGTACTTC; CDR3 protein: CASSQRRTSGRSQETQYF
D gene: TRBD1; J gene: TRBJ2-7; clone size: .; V gene: TRBV6-2/TRBV6-3; CDR3 length: 16; CDR3 DNA: TGTGCCAGCAGCAGGAATCAGGGGGCGGCCTTCTACGAGCAGTACTTC; CDR3 protein: CASSRNQGAAFYEQYF
D gene: TRBD1; J gene: TRBJ2-7; clone size: .; V gene: TRBV12-3/TRBV12-4; CDR3 length: 11; CDR3 DNA: TGTGCCAGCAGCTCCGGACAGGCGGTATCCTTC; CDR3 protein: CASSSGQAVSF
D gene: TRBD1; J gene: TRBJ1-6; clone size: .; V gene: TRBV19; CDR3 length: 16; CDR3 DNA: TGTGCCAGTAGTACCACCGGGACAGGGGGAAGGGCACCCCTCCACTTT; CDR3 protein: CASSTTGTGGRAPLHF
D gene: .; J gene: TRBJ1-1; clone size: .; V gene: TRBV19; CDR3 length: 15; CDR3 DNA: TGTGCCAGTAGTCCCCAACAGGGACGAACGACTGAAGCTTTCTTT; CDR3 protein: CASSPQQGRTTEAFF
D gene: .; J gene: TRBJ1-1; clone size: .; V gene: TRBV5-1; CDR3 length: 13; CDR3 DNA: TGCGCCAGCAGCTTGGATGGTCGTAGTGAAGCTTTCTTT; CDR3 protein: CASSLDGRSEAFF
D gene: .; J gene: TRBJ2-7; clone size: .; V gene: TRBV4-2; CDR3 length: 16; CDR3 DNA: TGTGCCAGCAGCCAGGGTGACCGGGACACTACCTACGAGCAGTACTTC; CDR3 protein: CASSQGDRDTTYEQYF
D gene: .; J gene: TRBJ2-3; clone size: .; V gene: TRBV12-5; CDR3 length: 15; CDR3 DNA: TGTGCTAGTGGGAGAGGACTTTCTGTTACAGATACGCAGTATTTT; CDR3 protein: CASGRGLSVTDTQYF
D gene: .; J gene: TRBJ2-7; clone size: once; V gene: TRBV29-1; CDR3 length: 13; CDR3 DNA: TGCAGCGTTGAGTTAGCGGACTCCTACGAGCAGTACTTC; CDR3 protein: CSVELADSYEQYF
D gene: TRBD1; J gene: TRBJ1-2; clone size: .; V gene: TRBV7-8; CDR3 length: 16; CDR3 DNA: TGTGCCAGCAGCCTACAATCGGGACAGGGGGGCTATGGCTACACCTTC; CDR3 protein: CASSLQSGQGGYGYTF
D gene: TRBD2; J gene: TRBJ2-3; clone size: .; V gene: TRBV24-1; CDR3 length: 15; CDR3 DNA: TGTGCCACCAGTGATACTAGCGGGAATACAGATACGCAGTATTTT; CDR3 protein: CATSDTSGNTDTQYF
D gene: .; J gene: TRBJ1-2; clone size: .; V gene: TRBV4-3; CDR3 length: 13; CDR3 DNA: TGCGCCAGCAGCCAGCGAGGAAACTATGGCTACACCTTC; CDR3 protein: CASSQRGNYGYTF
D gene: TRBD1; J gene: TRBJ1-2; clone size: .; V gene: TRBV7-2; CDR3 length: 16; CDR3 DNA: TGTGCCAGCAGCTTAGTGGTGGGACAGGGAAACTATGGCTACACCTTC; CDR3 protein: CASSLVVGQGNYGYTF
D gene: .; J gene: TRBJ1-5; clone size: .; V gene: TRBV5-1; CDR3 length: 14; CDR3 DNA: TGCGCCAGCAGCTTGGACGGGATCAATCAGCCCCAGCATTTT; CDR3 protein: CASSLDGINQPQHF
D gene: .; J gene: TRBJ1-1; clone size: .; V gene: TRBV6-5; CDR3 length: 14; CDR3 DNA: TGTGCCAGCAGTTACGGGGGCGTGAACACTGAAGCTTTCTTT; CDR3 protein: CASSYGGVNTEAFF
D gene: TRBD2; J gene: TRBJ2-1; clone size: .; V gene: TRBV19; CDR3 length: 16; CDR3 DNA: TGTGCCAGTAGTATCGACGGTAGCGGGATCCTCGATGAGCAGTTCTTC; CDR3 protein: CASSIDGSGILDEQFF
D gene: .; J gene: TRBJ1-3; clone size: .; V gene: TRBV30; CDR3 length: 13; CDR3 DNA: TGTGCCTGGGAGACGGGAGGTGGAAACACCATATATTTT; CDR3 protein: CAWETGGGNTIYF
D gene: .; J gene: TRBJ2-3; clone size: .; V gene: TRBV3-1/TRBV3-2; CDR3 length: 13; CDR3 DNA: TGTGCCAGCAGCCGACTAGAAGTGGATACGCAGTATTTT; CDR3 protein: CASSRLEVDTQYF
D gene: TRBD1; J gene: TRBJ2-2; clone size: .; V gene: TRBV19; CDR3 length: 16; CDR3 DNA: TGTGCCAGTCACCTCGTGCAGGGGGCCAGGACCGGGGAGCTGTTTTTT; CDR3 protein: CASHLVQGARTGELFF
D gene: .; J gene: TRBJ2-1; clone size: .; V gene: TRBV18; CDR3 length: 13; CDR3 DNA: TGTGCCAGCTCACCGGACAGTCACAATGAGCAGTTCTTC; CDR3 protein: CASSPDSHNEQFF